Presented here are 30 T cell receptor beta chains from one specimen sequenced in a study of regulatory T cells in long-lasting Graves disease. Stated time point: newly diagnosed GD, antithyroid drugs for less than 3 months. Making the TCR library involved RNA that had been extracted from PBMCs. To make TCR beta libraries, researchers used iRepertoire HTBI primers and Arm-PCR of CDR3 regions. TCRdb re-called the multiplex PCR reads with MiXCR, one entry per CDR3 protein. The sample contains more than 450,000 distinct CDR3 sequences, 15% to 20% of which appear only once. Separately, the same data were catalogued under a study of T cells in Graves' hyperthyroidism and ophthalmopathy.

Material: peripheral blood mononuclear cells (PBMCs), obtained at new diagnosis, from a patient treated with antithyroid drugs. The receptors derive from a man aged 35 to 55 with Graves disease.

This clonotype was seen at least ten times. The rearrangement joins TRBV28 to TRBJ2-7; no firm D call. Germline V gene data show CDR1 as MDHEN and CDR2 as SYDVKM. This CDR3 has 14 amino acids. The V and J ends lost 5 bases and 7 bases respectively, with 18 bases between them. The CDR3 protein is CASSLPLNVREQYF. DNA of the CDR3: TGTGCCAGCAGTCTCCCCCTTAACGTCCGGGAGCAGTACTTC. The whole variable domain, filled in from reference TRBV28 and TRBJ2-7, reads DVKVTQSSRYLVKRTGEKVFLECVQDMDHENMFWYRQDPGLGLRLIYFSYDVKMKEKGDIPEGYSVSREKKERFSLILESASTNQTSMYLCASSLPLNVREQYFGPGTRLTVT.

As for this clonotype: This may arise from a read error, as a much more abundant clone is one base away. This chain connects TRBV11-2 to TRBJ2-7, with D possibly matching TRBD2 (6 bases). The CDR3 covers 14 residues. The germline V gene encodes CDR1 SGHAT and CDR2 FQNNGV. The CDR3 region is CASSLKGGAYEQCF. The CDR3, as DNA: TGTGCCAGCAGCTTAAAGGGAGGAGCCTACGAGCAGTGCTTC.

This clonotype was observed at least ten times. The rearrangement joins TRBV2 to TRBJ2-5; D may be TRBD2 (7 bases). Trimming removed 3 bases from V and 5 bases from J, with 16 bases in between. CDR3 size: 15 residues. Germline CDR1 SNHLY, CDR2 FYNNEI. In DNA form, the CDR3 reads TGTGCCAGCAGTGATGGGGGGGCGTCCGGGGAGACCCAGTACTTC. It codes for CASSDGGASGETQYF.

This clonotype has only one observation. The rearrangement joins TRBV9 to TRBJ2-3, with TRBD1 matching 8 bases. CDR3 length: 15 residues. Unmatched junction bases numbered 4, after V lost 2 bases and J lost 2 bases. Germline loops: CDR1 SGDLS, CDR2 YYNGEE. CDR3 sequence: CASSVTGEYTDTQYF. In DNA form, the CDR3 reads TGTGCCAGCAGCGTGACAGGGGAATACACAGATACGCAGTATTTT.

The table lists this clonotype with a few counts. This may stem from a read error, because a much larger clone lies one nucleotide away. The V call is TRBV6-4, the J call TRBJ1-2; 9 nucleotides align to TRBD1. The CDR3 spans 14 residues. CDR1 is MRHNA and CDR2 is SNTAGT in the germline V gene. The V and J ends lost 5 bases and 3 bases, in that order; junction bases with no gene match: 4. The CDR3: CASSRTGADYGYTF. The CDR3 DNA reads TGTGCCAGCAGTCGGACAGGGGCGGACTATGGCTACACCTTC.

The J gene is TRBJ2-2, the V gene TRBV19, with 11 bases that match TRBD1. J gave up 3 bases and V 5 bases, and 8 bases lay outside the gene matches. The CDR3 consists of 17 residues. Germline lookup yields CDR1 LNHDA and CDR2 SQIVND (reference sequence). In DNA, the CDR3 is TGTGCCAGTAGTCACAGGACAGGGGGCATTGACACCGGGGAGCTGTTTTTT. It encodes CASSHRTGGIDTGELFF.

This clonotype was seen at least ten times. A junction boundary mismatches the germline segment, possibly from a read error. The chain couples TRBV12-3 or TRBV12-4 to TRBJ2-5, with 9 bases matching TRBD1. CDR3 length: 15 amino acids. CDR3 region: CASSLGQGSGETQYF. Written as DNA, the CDR3 is TGTGCCAGCAGCTTAGGACAGGGGTCTGGGGAGACCCAGTACTTC.

The genes are TRBV29-1 and TRBJ2-7, with TRBD2 identical over 9 bases. Germline lookup yields CDR1 SQVTM and CDR2 ANQGSEA. Trimming removed 7 bases from V and 7 bases from J; junction bases left unmatched: 8. There are 12 residues in the CDR3. For the CDR3, the DNA is TGCAGCGCCGGGAGCGGGAGGAGTGAGCAGTACTTC. The encoded protein is CSAGSGRSEQYF.

The chain uses TRBV20-1 and TRBJ1-1; 7 nucleotides align to TRBD1. Germline CDR1 DFQATT, CDR2 SNEGSKA (reference sequence). V lost 3 bases and J lost 8; bases outside the gene matches: 3. This CDR3 comprises 11 residues. CDR3 region: CSARGTVEAFF. The CDR3 region has the DNA TGCAGTGCTAGGGGGACAGTAGAAGCTTTCTTT.

A few counts support this clonotype. The chain couples TRBV29-1 to TRBJ2-2; weak D call: TRBD1 (7 bases). The CDR3 has 14 amino acids. The V end was cut by 7 bases, the J end by 4 bases, with 16 bases between. CDR1 and CDR2 (germline): SQVTM, ANQGSEA. The chain's CDR3 is CSAGGDRITGELFF. Here the CDR3 DNA reads TGCAGCGCCGGCGGGGACAGAATCACCGGGGAGCTGTTTTTT.

This clonotype was recorded at least ten times. The chain couples TRBV20-1 to TRBJ2-5; maybe TRBD2 (6 bases). The V and J ends lost 5 bases and 5 bases respectively, with 21 bases between them. This CDR3 is built from 15 residues. Germline V gives CDR1 DFQATT, CDR2 SNEGSKA (reference sequence). CDR3 DNA sequence: TGCAGTGCTGGGGACTTAGCGGAGGCGGGGGAGACCCAGTACTTC. Translating gives CSAGDLAEAGETQYF.

This clonotype was detected ten times or more. J is TRBJ2-5 and V is TRBV20-1; D may be TRBD1 (5 bases). The CDR3 totals 13 residues. V dropped 3 bases and J dropped 7 bases, with 15 bases sitting between them. Germline values: CDR1 DFQATT, CDR2 SNEGSKA (reference sequence). DNA for the CDR3: TGCAGTGCTAGCCTGCAGCCTCAGGGGACCCAGTACTTC. It codes for CSASLQPQGTQYF.

This clonotype has a handful of counts. The V gene is TRBV13, the J gene TRBJ2-5; 8 nucleotides match TRBD2. After removal of 2 bases from V and 5 bases from J, the junction contained 4 bases not matched to a gene. This CDR3 spans 14 amino acids. Germline CDR1 and CDR2: PRHDT and FYEKMQ (reference sequence). The CDR3 spells CASSLRGGEETQYF. The CDR3 nucleotides read TGTGCCAGCAGCTTACGGGGGGGTGAGGAGACCCAGTACTTC.

This clonotype was seen many times. The genes are TRBV6-2 or TRBV6-3 and TRBJ1-2, with TRBD1 as a possible D gene (5 bases). Trimming shortened V by 6 bases and J by 8 bases, and 19 bases separated the two germline ends. The germline CDR1 and CDR2 sequences are MNHEY and SVGEGT. This CDR3 contains 14 residues. The CDR3 loop is CASSSGRDLGGYTF. DNA for the CDR3: TGTGCCAGCAGCTCCGGACGGGACTTAGGGGGCTACACCTTC.

The rearrangement links TRBV4-1 to TRBJ2-3; D possibly matches TRBD1 or TRBD2 (7 bases each). Trimming shortened V by 0 bases and J by 5 bases, and 12 bases separated the two germline ends. CDR1 is MGHRA and CDR2 is YSYEKL in the germline V gene. This CDR3 has 15 amino acids. The CDR3 sequence: CASSQEGRGGDTQYF. Written as DNA, the CDR3 is TGCGCCAGCAGCCAAGAGGGCAGGGGGGGAGATACGCAGTATTTT.

This clonotype was picked up many times. This chain uses TRBV5-1 with TRBJ2-3; a possible D gene is TRBD2 (5 bases). V lost 0 bases, J lost 7 bases, and 12 bases lay in between. Germline V gene lookup returns CDR1 SGHRS and CDR2 YFSETQ. This CDR3 comprises 14 residues. This CDR3 reads CASSLVGSPNTQYF. The DNA for the CDR3 is TGCGCCAGCAGCTTGGTTGGGAGCCCGAATACGCAGTATTTT.

The sample holds many counts of this clonotype. The V and J genes are TRBV27 and TRBJ2-7; 7 bases agree with TRBD1. This CDR3 is built from 14 residues. CDR1 MNHEY and CDR2 SMNVEV come from the germline V gene (reference sequence). The V segment lost 6 bases and the J segment 5 bases; nucleotides outside the gene matches: 10. The CDR3 coding sequence is TGTGCCAGCAGCCTGTGGGACAGTATGAACGAGCAGTACTTC. It codes for CASSLWDSMNEQYF.

This clonotype was observed many times. The rearrangement links TRBV28 to TRBJ2-2; D uncertain. The CDR3 is 14 residues long. Trimming left V 6 bases short and J 7 bases short, with 15 bases between. Germline CDR1 and CDR2: MDHEN and SYDVKM. In DNA form, the CDR3 reads TGTGCCAGCAGGGGTAGTTCTTTATACGGGGAGCTGTTTTTT. It encodes CASRGSSLYGELFF.

Ten or more counts support this clonotype. The J gene is TRBJ2-1, the V gene TRBV28; 9 bases are a match to TRBD1. Germline V CDR1 and CDR2: MDHEN, SYDVKM. The CDR3 runs to 15 residues. Losses at the gene ends were 4 bases for V and 2 bases for J; bases not matched to a gene: 3. CDR3 loop: CASSWDRVPYNEQFF. For the CDR3, the DNA is TGTGCCAGCAGTTGGGACAGGGTCCCCTACAATGAGCAGTTCTTC.

The chain uses TRBV27 and TRBJ1-6; TRBD1 is a possible D gene (6 bases). There are 14 residues in the CDR3. In germline, CDR1 is MNHEY, CDR2 SMNVEV (reference sequence). V lost 4 bases, J lost 7 bases, and 11 bases lay in between. CDR3 residues: CASSYRARNSPLHF. CDR3 DNA sequence: TGTGCCAGCAGTTACAGGGCCCGGAATTCACCCCTCCACTTT.

This clonotype has ten or more counts. The chain combines TRBV28 with TRBJ2-2, with no clear D. CDR1 and CDR2 (germline): MDHEN, SYDVKM. The CDR3 has 17 residues. With 3 bases removed from V and 0 bases from J, the gap between germline ends came to 14 bases. The CDR3 nucleotides are TGTGCCAGCAGTTTTAGGTTTTCTAGAACGAACACCGGGGAGCTGTTTTTT. Amino acid sequence: CASSFRFSRTNTGELFF.

This clonotype showed up many times. The chain is built from TRBV5-8 and TRBJ2-5; a possible D gene is TRBD2 (6 bases). The CDR3 spans 14 residues. In germline, CDR1 is SGHTS, CDR2 YDEGEE. The V end was cut by 1 base, the J end by 5 bases, with 12 bases between. Written as DNA, the CDR3 is TGTGCCAGCAGCTTGTGGAGGGAAATTGAGACCCAGTACTTC. Protein sequence: CASSLWREIETQYF.

Ten or more counts support this clonotype. This chain links TRBV20-1 with TRBJ2-7; D assignment may be TRBD1 or TRBD2 (5 bases each). In germline, CDR1 is DFQATT, CDR2 SNEGSKA (reference sequence). There are 13 residues in the CDR3. Between the trimmed V and J ends, which lost 3 bases and 2 bases, there was a span of 11 bases. CDR3 nucleotides: TGCAGTGCTAGGGGACGAACGCCCTACGAGCAGTACTTC. This codes for CSARGRTPYEQYF.

The sample holds many counts of this clonotype. The genes are TRBV7-6 and TRBJ2-1; D is ambiguous. The CDR3 is 14 amino acids. Trimming shortened V by 2 bases and J by 4 bases, and 9 bases separated the two germline ends. Germline CDR1 SGHVS, CDR2 FNYEAQ. CDR3 protein: CASSLTHKYNEQFF. CDR3 in DNA: TGTGCCAGCAGCTTAACGCACAAATACAATGAGCAGTTCTTC.

There are a few counts of this clonotype. V and J are TRBV4-1 and TRBJ2-1; 8 bases are shared with TRBD2. Per germline, CDR1 MGHRA and CDR2 YSYEKL. The ends lost 8 bases at V and 2 bases at J; junction bases unmatched: 11. The length of the CDR3 is 16 residues. CDR3 sequence: CASGRGTGGPYNEQFF. CDR3 in DNA: TGCGCCAGCGGACGGGGGACGGGAGGGCCCTACAATGAGCAGTTCTTC.

As to this clonotype: This may come from a read error, since a much larger clone is one base off. The rearrangement joins TRBV5-4 to TRBJ2-7; perhaps TRBD1 as D (6 bases). The V and J ends lost 6 bases and 2 bases respectively, with 12 bases between them. Germline assignment: CDR1 SGHNT and CDR2 YYREEE (reference sequence). The CDR3 contains 13 residues. The CDR3 loop is CASMWDTTYEQYF. CDR3 sequence (DNA): TGTGCCAGCATGTGGGACACCACCTACGAGCAGTACTTC.

In this sample, this clonotype turned up a few times. The chain carries TRBV7-9 and TRBJ1-2; D is uncertain. This CDR3 is 13 amino acids long. V was clipped by 5 bases and J by 10 bases, with 17 bases between them. Germline V CDR1 and CDR2: SEHNR, FQNEAQ (reference sequence). This chain's CDR3 is CASSRDDGSDYTF. The CDR3 DNA reads TGTGCCAGCAGCCGCGACGATGGTTCGGACTACACCTTC. The full variable domain, rest sourced from reference TRBV7-9 and TRBJ1-2, is DTGVSQNPRHKITKRGQNVTFRCDPISEHNRLYWYRQTLGQGPEFLTYFQNEAQLEKSRLLSDRFSAERPKGSFSTLEIQRTEQGDSAMYLCASSRDDGSDYTFGSGTRLTVV.

This clonotype was counted at least ten times. CDR3 in amino acids: CSASTSAHSEQFF. The CDR3 DNA sequence: TGCAGTGCCAGTACTAGCGCCCACAGTGAGCAGTTCTTC. The V gene is TRBV20-1, the J gene TRBJ2-1, with 7 bases lining up with TRBD2. Germline CDR1 reads DFQATT; CDR2 reads SNEGSKA (reference sequence). The CDR3 is 13 amino acids. Trimming cost V 6 bases and J 9 bases; bases outside gene matches: 11.

The CDR3 spells CASSSRDRQETQYF. CDR3 DNA: TGCGCCAGCAGCTCCCGGGACAGACAAGAGACCCAGTACTTC. J is TRBJ2-5 and V is TRBV5-1; 7 bases are a match to TRBD1. This CDR3 comprises 14 residues. Germline V gives CDR1 SGHRS, CDR2 YFSETQ. Trimming at V came to 3 bases and at J to 2 bases, leaving 4 bases not matched to a gene.

This clonotype has ten or more counts. The J gene is TRBJ1-3, the V gene TRBV30, with no clear D. Between the trimmed V and J ends, which lost 4 bases and 4 bases, there was a span of 5 bases. From germline, CDR1 is GTSNPN and CDR2 SVGIG (reference sequence). The CDR3 sequence is 11 residues long. CDR3 sequence: CAWTLGNTIYF. The DNA of the CDR3 is TGTGCCTGGACTCTGGGAAACACCATATATTTT.